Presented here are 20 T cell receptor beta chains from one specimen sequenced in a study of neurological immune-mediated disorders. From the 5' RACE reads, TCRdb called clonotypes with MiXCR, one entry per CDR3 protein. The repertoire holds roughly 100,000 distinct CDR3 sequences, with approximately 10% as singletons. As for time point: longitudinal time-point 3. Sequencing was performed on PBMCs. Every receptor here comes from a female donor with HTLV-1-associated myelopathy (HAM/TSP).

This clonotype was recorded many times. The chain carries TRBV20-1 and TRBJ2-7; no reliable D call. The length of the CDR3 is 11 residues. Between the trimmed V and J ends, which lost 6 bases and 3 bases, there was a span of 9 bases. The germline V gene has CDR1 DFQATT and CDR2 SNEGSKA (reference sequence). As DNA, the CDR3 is TGCAGTGCCGTACAGAACTACGAGCAGTACTTC. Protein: CSAVQNYEQYF.

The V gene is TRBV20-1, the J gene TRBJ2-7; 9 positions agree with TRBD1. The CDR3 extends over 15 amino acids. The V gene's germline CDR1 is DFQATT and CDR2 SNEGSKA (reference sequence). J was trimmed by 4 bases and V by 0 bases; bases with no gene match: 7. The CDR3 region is CSARDPWDRAYEQYF. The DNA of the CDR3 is TGCAGTGCTAGAGACCCGTGGGACAGGGCATACGAGCAGTACTTC.

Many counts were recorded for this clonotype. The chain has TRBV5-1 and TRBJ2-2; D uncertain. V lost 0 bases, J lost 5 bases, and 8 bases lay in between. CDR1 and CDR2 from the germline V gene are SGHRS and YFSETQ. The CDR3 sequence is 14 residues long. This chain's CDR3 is CASSLGTDTGELFF. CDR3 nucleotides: TGCGCCAGCAGCTTGGGGACGGATACCGGGGAGCTGTTTTTT.

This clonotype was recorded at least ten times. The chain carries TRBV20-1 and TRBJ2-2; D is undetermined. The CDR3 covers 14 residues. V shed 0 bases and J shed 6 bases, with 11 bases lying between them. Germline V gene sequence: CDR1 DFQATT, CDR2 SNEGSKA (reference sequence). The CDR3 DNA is TGCAGTGCTAGAGATCCTAGTGGCGCCGGGGAGCTGTTTTTT. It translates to CSARDPSGAGELFF.

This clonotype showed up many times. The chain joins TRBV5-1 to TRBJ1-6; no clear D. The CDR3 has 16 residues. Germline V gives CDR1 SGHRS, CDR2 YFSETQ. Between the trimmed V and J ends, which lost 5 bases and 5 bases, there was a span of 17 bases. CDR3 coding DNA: TGCGCCAGCAGGGGATACCACACGGAGGATAATTCACCCCTCCACTTT. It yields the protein CASRGYHTEDNSPLHF. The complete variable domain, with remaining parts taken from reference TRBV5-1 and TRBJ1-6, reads KAGVTQTPRYLIKTRGQQVTLSCSPISGHRSVSWYQQTPGQGLQFLFEYFSETQRNKGNFPGRFSGRQFSNSRSEMNVSTLELGDSALYLCASRGYHTEDNSPLHFGNGTRLTVT.

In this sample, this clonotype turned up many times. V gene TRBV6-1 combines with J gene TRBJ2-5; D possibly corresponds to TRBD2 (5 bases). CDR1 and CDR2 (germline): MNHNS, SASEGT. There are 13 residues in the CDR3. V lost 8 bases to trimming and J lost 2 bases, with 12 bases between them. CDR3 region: CASGRGRQETQYF. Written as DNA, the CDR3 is TGTGCCAGCGGTCGGGGTAGGCAAGAGACCCAGTACTTC.

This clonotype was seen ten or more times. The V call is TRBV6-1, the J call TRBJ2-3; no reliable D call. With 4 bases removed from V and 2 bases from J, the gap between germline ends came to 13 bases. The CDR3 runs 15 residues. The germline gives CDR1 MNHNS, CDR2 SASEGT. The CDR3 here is CASSVARFNTDTQYF. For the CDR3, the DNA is TGTGCCAGCAGTGTAGCAAGGTTTAACACAGATACGCAGTATTTT.

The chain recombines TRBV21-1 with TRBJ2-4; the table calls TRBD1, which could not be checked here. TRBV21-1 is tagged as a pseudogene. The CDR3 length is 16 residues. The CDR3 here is CASSNRTGLAKNIQYF. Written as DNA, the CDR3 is TGTGCCAGCAGCAATCGGACAGGACTAGCCAAAAACATTCAGTACTTC.

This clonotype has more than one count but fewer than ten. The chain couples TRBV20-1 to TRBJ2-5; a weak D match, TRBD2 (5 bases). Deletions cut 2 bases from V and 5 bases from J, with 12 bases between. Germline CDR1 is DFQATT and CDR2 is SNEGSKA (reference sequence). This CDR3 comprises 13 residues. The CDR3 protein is CSARLLGLETQYF. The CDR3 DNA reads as TGCAGTGCTAGATTACTAGGTCTCGAGACCCAGTACTTC.

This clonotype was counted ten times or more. The CDR3 sequence: CATSDLASHNEQFF. As DNA, the CDR3 is TGTGCCACCAGTGATTTAGCCAGCCACAATGAGCAGTTCTTC. The rearrangement uses TRBV24-1 and TRBJ2-1; no reliable D call. Trimming removed 1 base from V and 5 bases from J, with 8 bases in between. There are 14 residues in the CDR3. CDR1 KGHDR and CDR2 SFDVKD come from the germline V gene.

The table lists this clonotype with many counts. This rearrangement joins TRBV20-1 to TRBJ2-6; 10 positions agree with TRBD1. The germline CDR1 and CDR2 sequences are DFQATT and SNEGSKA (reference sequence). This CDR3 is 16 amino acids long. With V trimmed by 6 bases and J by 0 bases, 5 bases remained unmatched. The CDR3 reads CSARTGGTSGANVLTF. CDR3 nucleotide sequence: TGCAGTGCCCGGACAGGGGGTACCTCTGGGGCCAACGTCCTGACTTTC.

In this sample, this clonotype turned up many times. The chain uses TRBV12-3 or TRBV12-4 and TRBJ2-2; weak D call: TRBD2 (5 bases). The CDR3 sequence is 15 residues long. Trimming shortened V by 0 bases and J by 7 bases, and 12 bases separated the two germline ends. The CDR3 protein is CASSLARLRGGELFF. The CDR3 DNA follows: TGTGCCAGCAGTTTAGCTCGACTACGAGGCGGGGAGCTGTTTTTT.

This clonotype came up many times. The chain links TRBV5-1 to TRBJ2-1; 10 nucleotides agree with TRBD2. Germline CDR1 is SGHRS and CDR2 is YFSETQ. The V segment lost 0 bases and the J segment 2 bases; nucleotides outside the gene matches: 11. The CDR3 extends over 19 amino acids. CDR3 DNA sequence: TGCGCCAGCAGCTTGGCCCCCAGCCGAAGCGGGGGGGCCTACAATGAGCAGTTCTTC. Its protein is CASSLAPSRSGGAYNEQFF.

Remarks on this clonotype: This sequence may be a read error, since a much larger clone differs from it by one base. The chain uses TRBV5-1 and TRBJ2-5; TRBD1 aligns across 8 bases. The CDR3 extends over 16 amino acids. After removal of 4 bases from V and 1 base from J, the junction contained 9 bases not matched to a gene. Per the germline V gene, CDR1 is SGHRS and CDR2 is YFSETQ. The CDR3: CASSRNAGGPQETQYF. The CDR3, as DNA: TGCGCCAGCAGCCGGAATGCAGGGGGCCCCCAAGAGACCCAGTACTTC.

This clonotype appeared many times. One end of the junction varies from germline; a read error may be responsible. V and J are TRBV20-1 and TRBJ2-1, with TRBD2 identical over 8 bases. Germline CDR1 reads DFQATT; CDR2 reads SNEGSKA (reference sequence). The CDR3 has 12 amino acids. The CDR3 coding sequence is TGTGCTTTAGCGGGGACACGGCGTGAGCAGTTCTTC. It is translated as CALAGTRREQFF.

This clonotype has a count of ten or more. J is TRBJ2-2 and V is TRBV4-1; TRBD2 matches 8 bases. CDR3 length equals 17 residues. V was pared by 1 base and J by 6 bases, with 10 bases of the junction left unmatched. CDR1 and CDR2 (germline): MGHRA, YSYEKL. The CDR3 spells CASSQGDGGATSGELFF. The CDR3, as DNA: TGCGCCAGCAGCCAAGGGGACGGGGGGGCGACCTCCGGGGAGCTGTTTTTT.

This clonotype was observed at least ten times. The CDR3 region has the DNA TGCAGTGCTAGCGCAGGGGGCACCTACAATGAGCAGTTCTTC. This sequence encodes CSASAGGTYNEQFF. This chain joins TRBV20-1 and TRBJ2-1, with 8 positions matching TRBD1. This CDR3 comprises 14 residues. Germline assignment: CDR1 DFQATT and CDR2 SNEGSKA (reference sequence). V lost 3 bases and J lost 2; bases outside the gene matches: 3.

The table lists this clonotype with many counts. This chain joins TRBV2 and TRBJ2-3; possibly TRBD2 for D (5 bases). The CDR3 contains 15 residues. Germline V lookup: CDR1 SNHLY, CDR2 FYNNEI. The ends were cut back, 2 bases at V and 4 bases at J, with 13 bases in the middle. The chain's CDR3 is CASSEQLIGADTQYF. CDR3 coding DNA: TGTGCCAGCAGTGAACAGCTGATCGGGGCAGATACGCAGTATTTT.

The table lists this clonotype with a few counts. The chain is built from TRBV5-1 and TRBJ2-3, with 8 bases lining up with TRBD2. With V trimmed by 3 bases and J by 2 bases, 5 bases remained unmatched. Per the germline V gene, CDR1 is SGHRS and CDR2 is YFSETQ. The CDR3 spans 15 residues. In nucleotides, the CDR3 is TGCGCCAGCAGCTCTGGCGGGGGGAACACAGATACGCAGTATTTT. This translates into CASSSGGGNTDTQYF.

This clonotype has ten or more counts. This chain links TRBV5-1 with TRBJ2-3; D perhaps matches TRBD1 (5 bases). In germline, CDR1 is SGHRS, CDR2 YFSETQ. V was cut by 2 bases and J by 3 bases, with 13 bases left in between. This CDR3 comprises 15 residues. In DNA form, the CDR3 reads TGCGCCAGCAGCTTCGACAGCACCCGAACAGATACGCAGTATTTT. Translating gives CASSFDSTRTDTQYF.